This T cell receptor (beta chain) is drawn from a study of tissue T cells after allogeneic stem cell transplantation. This clone was seen a handful of times. Its antigen is undetermined. The germline and genes are mouse ones. The read falls 1 residue short of the CDR3 end, and the missing part is taken from the germline J gene. Measured with immunoSEQ multiplex PCR; TCRdb has only the in-frame clones, and not every one. The sample carries around 3,000 clones, over 40% recorded once. As for time point: mouse harvest day 14 after allogeneic transplant. Mouse grafts combined 10^7 T-cell-depleted bone marrow cells with 10^6 splenic CD5+ T cells. Germline V CDR1 and CDR2: SNHLY, FYNGKV (reference sequence). CDR3 length: 13 amino acids. V dropped 1 base and J dropped 0 bases, with 3 bases sitting between them. Study outcomes and limitations: Which tissue TCRs were alloreactive or antigen-specific was not determined. Some clones might be persisting host cells.

The V and J genes are TRBV3 and TRBJ1-1; no reliable D call. Sequenced input: gut tissue. This sequence originates from a female BALB/c mouse given C57BL/6 T cells with graft-versus-host disease after an allogeneic hematopoietic cell transplant. CDR3 DNA (partial): TGTGCCAGCAGCTTAGACCCAAACACAGAAGTCTTC. Amino acid sequence: CASSLDPNTEVF. The whole CDR3 reads CASSLDPNTEVFF. Using reference TRBV3 and TRBJ1-1 for the parts outside the CDR3, the full variable domain is GPKVLQIPSHQIIDMGQMVTLNCDPVSNHLYFYWYKQILGQQMEFLVNFYNGKVMEKSKLFKDQFSVERPDGSYFTLKIQPTALEDSAVYFCASSLDPNTEVFFGKGTRLTVV.